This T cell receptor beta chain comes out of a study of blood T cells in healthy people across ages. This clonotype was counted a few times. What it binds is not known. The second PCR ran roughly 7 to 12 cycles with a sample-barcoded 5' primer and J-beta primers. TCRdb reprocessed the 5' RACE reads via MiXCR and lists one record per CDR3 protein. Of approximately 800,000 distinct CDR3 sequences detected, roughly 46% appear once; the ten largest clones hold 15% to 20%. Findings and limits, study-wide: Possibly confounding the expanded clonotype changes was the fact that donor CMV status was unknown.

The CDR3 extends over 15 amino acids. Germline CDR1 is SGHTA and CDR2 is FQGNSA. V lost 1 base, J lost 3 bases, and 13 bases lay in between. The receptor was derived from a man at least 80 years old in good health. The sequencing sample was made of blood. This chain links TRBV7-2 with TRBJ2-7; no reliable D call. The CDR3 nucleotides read TGTGCCAGCAGCTTAGACGGAGCCGCGTTCTACGAGCAGTACTTC. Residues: CASSLDGAAFYEQYF.